Listed below are T cell receptor beta chains from one sample, sequenced in a study of beta chain features in type 1 diabetes. Using immunoSEQ multiplex PCR, the repertoire was profiled, and TCRdb retains in-frame clones only, with some absent. Here the sample spans some 150,000 clones, around 13% being singletons. The sequenced material came from central memory CD4+ T cells from blood. These receptors came from a young man with type 1 diabetes. The CDR3 runs from the conserved cysteine through the conserved F or W. The D gene is left open where the match is weak. For some rows the clone size is stated as once, few or many, or as a class when expanded; others skip it.

clone_size,d_call,j_call,v_call,cdr3_aa,cdr3_nt
few,TRBD2,TRBJ2-3,TRBV5-6,CASSLRSGGPTDTQYF,TGTGCCAGCAGCTTGCGTAGCGGGGGACCCACAGATACGCAGTATTTT
.,.,TRBJ2-1,TRBV11-2,CASSSGTPSYNEQFF,TGTGCCAGCAGTTCCGGGACTCCCTCCTACAATGAGCAGTTCTTC
.,TRBD1,TRBJ1-2,TRBV29-1,CSGGQGHGYTF,TGCAGCGGGGGACAGGGCCATGGCTACACCTTC
.,.,TRBJ1-3,TRBV27,CASSTRLNSGNTIYF,TGTGCCAGCAGTACCCGATTGAACTCTGGAAACACCATATATTTT
.,.,TRBJ2-7,TRBV14,CASSHSYEQYF,TGTGCCAGCAGCCATTCGTACGAGCAGTACTTC
many,TRBD1,TRBJ2-7,TRBV7-2,CASGRTGGEYEQYF,TGTGCCAGCGGCCGGACAGGGGGTGAATACGAGCAGTACTTC
many,TRBD1,TRBJ2-1,TRBV14,CASSPLGQFYNEQFF,TGTGCCAGCAGCCCCTTGGGACAGTTTTACAATGAGCAGTTCTTC
.,.,TRBJ1-6,TRBV6-5,CASSYLASPLHF,TGTGCCAGCAGTTACCTAGCTTCACCCCTCCACTTT
.,.,TRBJ1-6,TRBV2,CASSVQGTVSPLHF,TGTGCCAGCAGTGTGCAGGGGACCGTCTCACCCCTCCACTTT
.,TRBD1,TRBJ1-1,TRBV20-1,CSADRDGAAFF,TGCAGTGCGGACAGGGACGGTGCGGCTTTCTTT
.,.,TRBJ1-2,TRBV7-6,CASSPGQGTPYGYTF,TGTGCCAGCAGCCCGGGCCAGGGGACACCGTATGGCTACACCTTC
few,.,TRBJ2-3,TRBV4-2,CASSQDQLRGGSTDTQYF,TGTGCCAGCAGCCAAGATCAATTAAGGGGCGGGAGCACAGATACGCAGTATTTT
.,TRBD1,TRBJ2-7,TRBV7-8,CASTSMDRGVYEQYF,TGTGCCAGCACCTCTATGGACAGGGGCGTCTACGAGCAGTACTTC
.,.,TRBJ2-5,TRBV5-6,CASSPLSGNQETQYF,TGTGCCAGCTCCCCCTTATCGGGGAACCAAGAGACCCAGTACTTC
.,.,TRBJ1-1,TRBV9,CASSPPGNSWGTEAFF,TGTGCCAGCAGCCCCCCTGGTAATTCTTGGGGCACTGAAGCTTTCTTT
.,TRBD2,TRBJ2-5,TRBV14,CASRGLAGGQETQYF,TGTGCCAGCCGTGGACTAGCGGGGGGCCAAGAGACCCAGTACTTC
.,.,TRBJ1-3,TRBV11-1,CASSLGRGTSGNTIYF,TGTGCCAGCAGCTTGGGGAGAGGGACCTCTGGAAACACCATATATTTT
few,TRBD2,TRBJ2-5,TRBV7-2,CASSLTVGRVEEQYF,TGTGCCAGCAGCTTAACGGTAGGGAGGGTGGAAGAGCAGTACTTC
.,TRBD2,TRBJ2-1,TRBV5-4,CASSTAGSYNEQFF,TGTGCCAGCAGCACAGCGGGGTCCTACAATGAGCAGTTCTTC
.,TRBD1,TRBJ2-5,TRBV4-1,CASSVTGGNPQETQYF,TGCGCCAGCAGCGTGACAGGGGGAAATCCTCAAGAGACCCAGTACTTC
.,TRBD1,TRBJ2-2,TRBV19,CASRSAGTGDGELFF,TGTGCCAGTAGATCCGCCGGGACAGGGGACGGGGAGCTGTTTTTT
.,.,TRBJ2-7,TRBV7-6,CASSLTGTYEQYF,TGTGCCAGCAGCCTGACAGGAACATACGAGCAGTACTTC
few,TRBD1,TRBJ2-7,TRBV13,CASSRGQGGYEQYF,TGTGCCAGCAGCCGGGGACAGGGAGGCTACGAGCAGTACTTC
.,.,TRBJ2-7,TRBV2,CASAGRDYEQYF,TGTGCCAGCGCCGGCAGGGACTACGAGCAGTACTTC
.,TRBD2,TRBJ2-5,TRBV28,CASSSSGGTGIRQETQYF,TGTGCCAGCAGTAGTTCGGGGGGAACCGGGATCCGACAAGAGACCCAGTACTTC
many,.,TRBJ1-1,TRBV19,CASSITGTLNTEAFF,TGTGCCAGTAGTATCACCGGGACATTGAACACTGAAGCTTTCTTT
.,TRBD1,TRBJ1-4,TRBV19,CASSRGQGGEKLFF,TGTGCCAGTAGTAGGGGACAGGGAGGCGAAAAACTGTTTTTT
.,TRBD1,TRBJ1-6,TRBV7-2,CASSPRTGDSPLHF,TGTGCCAGCAGCCCACGGACAGGGGATTCACCCCTCCACTTT
.,.,TRBJ1-4,TRBV2,CASSRGPGKLFF,TGTGCCAGCAGTCGGGGTCCGGGAAAACTGTTTTTT
few,TRBD1,TRBJ2-3,TRBV6-5,CASRKQGIIADTQYF,TGTGCCAGCAGGAAACAGGGGATAATTGCAGATACGCAGTATTTT
few,TRBD2,TRBJ2-5,TRBV11-2,CASSPRTSGAQETQYF,TGTGCCAGCAGCCCGCGGACTAGCGGGGCGCAAGAGACCCAGTACTTC
few,.,TRBJ2-5,TRBV6-1,CASSEQGRETQYF,TGTGCCAGCAGCGAACAGGGGAGGGAGACCCAGTACTTC
.,TRBD2,TRBJ2-5,TRBV5-1,CASSSSAGVETQYF,TGCGCCAGCAGCTCATCAGCGGGGGTTGAGACCCAGTACTTC
.,.,TRBJ2-1,TRBV7-9,CASSQADTPSYNEQFF,TGTGCCAGCAGCCAAGCAGACACCCCCTCATACAATGAGCAGTTCTTC
few,.,TRBJ2-1,TRBV9,CASGASSDNEQFF,TGTGCCTCCGGGGCTAGCTCCGACAATGAGCAGTTCTTC
.,TRBD1,TRBJ2-5,TRBV28,CASSGRGTGGRETQYF,TGTGCCAGCAGTGGGAGAGGGACAGGCGGACGAGAGACCCAGTACTTC
few,.,TRBJ1-5,TRBV21-1,CASTLTGTGAHQPQHF,TGTGCCAGCACTTTGACCGGGACAGGGGCCCATCAGCCCCAGCATTTT
few,.,TRBJ2-7,TRBV28,CASSVGVYEQYF,TGTGCCAGCAGCGTAGGGGTCTACGAGCAGTACTTC
few,.,TRBJ1-2,TRBV27,CASSLDGVWGGYTF,TGTGCCAGCAGTTTGGACGGGGTTTGGGGTGGCTACACCTTC
.,.,TRBJ2-5,TRBV4-1,CASSQGFRAGTLEETQYF,TGCGCCAGCAGCCAAGGATTTCGGGCCGGGACTTTGGAGGAGACCCAGTACTTC
many,.,TRBJ1-1,TRBV29-1,CSVDLNAEAFF,TGCAGCGTTGATCTCAACGCTGAAGCTTTCTTT